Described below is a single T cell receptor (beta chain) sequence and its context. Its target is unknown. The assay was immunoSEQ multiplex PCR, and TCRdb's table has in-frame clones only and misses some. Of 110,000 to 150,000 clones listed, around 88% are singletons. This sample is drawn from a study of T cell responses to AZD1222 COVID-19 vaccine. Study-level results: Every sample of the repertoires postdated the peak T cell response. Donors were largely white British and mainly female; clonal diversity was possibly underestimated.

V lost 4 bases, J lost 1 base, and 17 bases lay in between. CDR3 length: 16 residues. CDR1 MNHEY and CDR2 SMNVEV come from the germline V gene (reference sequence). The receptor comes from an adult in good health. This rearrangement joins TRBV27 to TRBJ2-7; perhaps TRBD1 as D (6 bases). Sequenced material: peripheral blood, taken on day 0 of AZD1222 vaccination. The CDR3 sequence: CASSSPRQRGSYEQYF. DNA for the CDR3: TGTGCCAGCAGTTCGCCTAGACAGAGGGGGTCCTACGAGCAGTACTTC.